The table lists the clone carrying this TCR beta chain with a count of one. This record comes from a study of blood T cell repertoires in COVID-19. The CDR3 runs 15 residues. V was clipped by 5 bases and J by 4 bases, with 17 bases between them. Per germline, CDR1 MDHEN and CDR2 SYDVKM. TCRdb keeps only in-frame clones here, not all; method: immunoSEQ multiplex PCR. This table holds about 150,000 clones, roughly 80% found once. This TCR was recovered from a man aged 60 to 69 with acute or convalescent COVID-19. Sequenced sample: peripheral blood. V and J are TRBV28 and TRBJ1-2, with a possible D match to TRBD1 (5 bases). DNA of the CDR3: TGTGCCAGCAGTCCCCCGAGCCAGGGTACCTATGGCTACACCTTC. Amino acids: CASSPPSQGTYGYTF.